The next 32 T cell receptor beta chains were all read from a single sample in a study of response to subunit inactivated influenza vaccine. From the RT-PCR reads, TCRdb called clonotypes with MiXCR, one entry per CDR3 protein. The data show fewer than 650,000 distinct CDR3 sequences, 10% to 15% seen once. The sample consisted of PBMCs from blood, taken 40 to 50 days after vaccination. These receptors were obtained from a man in his forties or fifties who received an inactivated influenza vaccine.

This clonotype has at least ten counts. A junction boundary mismatches the germline segment, possibly from a read error. The chain joins TRBV29-1 to TRBJ2-1; 8 nucleotides align to TRBD2. The CDR3 consists of 11 residues. Germline CDR1 SQVTM, CDR2 ANQGSEA. Here the CDR3 DNA reads TGCAGCGTCTTCCAGAGCGGGGGATTTTACTTC. It translates to CSVFQSGGFYF.

V gene TRBV5-1 combines with J gene TRBJ1-1, with D unresolved. This CDR3 region has 15 residues. Trimming stripped 1 base from V and 1 base from J, with 11 bases between. The V gene's germline CDR1 is SGHRS and CDR2 YFSETQ. CDR3 amino acids: CASSLNRAQNTEAFF. CDR3 DNA sequence: TGCGCCAGCAGCTTGAATAGGGCTCAGAACACTGAAGCTTTCTTT.

This clonotype showed up many times. This chain links TRBV7-2 with TRBJ1-2; D uncertain. This CDR3 comprises 13 residues. Trimming cost V 0 bases and J 3 bases, with 5 bases left between them. Per the germline V gene, CDR1 is SGHTA and CDR2 is FQGNSA. The CDR3, as DNA: TGTGCCAGCAGCTTAGCTGGGGACTATGGCTACACCTTC. Translation gives CASSLAGDYGYTF.

There are a few counts of this clonotype. The V and J genes are TRBV12-3 or TRBV12-4 and TRBJ2-5, with a possible D match to TRBD2 (7 bases). CDR3 length equals 14 residues. V shed 3 bases and J shed 2 bases, with 10 bases lying between them. In nucleotides, the CDR3 is TGTGCCAGCAGTTTTGGGGGGGCTCAAGAGACCCAGTACTTC. Translation: CASSFGGAQETQYF.

This chain connects TRBV27 to TRBJ2-1; 8 nucleotides match TRBD1. V gave up 5 bases and J gave up 2 bases; unmatched junction bases: 8. The CDR3 runs 16 residues. In germline, CDR1 is MNHEY, CDR2 SMNVEV (reference sequence). CDR3 nucleotides: TGTGCCAGCAGTGTCCGGACAGGGTCGGCCTACAATGAGCAGTTCTTC. Its translation is CASSVRTGSAYNEQFF.

The V and J genes are TRBV7-8 and TRBJ2-7; perhaps TRBD1 as D (6 bases). Trimming left V 0 bases short and J 3 bases short, with 9 bases between. This CDR3 region has 14 residues. Looked up from germline, CDR1 is SGHVS and CDR2 is FQNEAQ. CDR3 amino acids: CASSLAWGLYEQYF. Here the CDR3 DNA reads TGTGCCAGCAGCTTAGCGTGGGGGCTCTACGAGCAGTACTTC.

Only a few counts were recorded for this clonotype. V is TRBV20-1 and J is TRBJ2-5; the D call may be TRBD1 or TRBD2 (5 bases each). V was trimmed by 6 bases and J by 7 bases, leaving 21 bases between them. This CDR3 comprises 14 residues. Germline V gene data show CDR1 as DFQATT and CDR2 as SNEGSKA (reference sequence). As DNA, the CDR3 is TGCAGTGCGGCGACCGGGGCGGCAGACGGGACCCAGTACTTC. This sequence encodes CSAATGAADGTQYF.

This clonotype occurred a few times. J is TRBJ2-3 and V is TRBV19; the D call may be TRBD1 or TRBD2 (6 bases each). With 3 bases removed from V and 7 bases from J, the gap between germline ends came to 17 bases. The germline V gene has CDR1 LNHDA and CDR2 SQIVND (reference sequence). The CDR3 is 15 amino acids. The CDR3 protein is CASSISGAILYTQYF. CDR3 bases: TGTGCCAGTAGTATTTCGGGGGCCATTTTATATACGCAGTATTTT.

This clonotype was recorded a few times. This chain links TRBV5-1 with TRBJ2-2, with D perhaps matching TRBD1 or TRBD2 (5 bases each). V gave up 6 bases and J gave up 0 bases, with 15 bases separating them. Germline-derived CDR1 and CDR2 are SGHRS and YFSETQ. CDR3 length: 16 residues. CDR3 sequence (DNA): TGCGCCAGCAACCCCCCGGGACGGACGAACACCGGGGAGCTGTTTTTT. Translating gives CASNPPGRTNTGELFF.

This clonotype has at least ten counts. This chain joins TRBV12-1 and TRBJ2-1; the DNA was not compared with TRBD2, the D call given in the table. TRBV12-1 is termed a pseudogene. The CDR3 covers 16 residues. CDR3 nucleotides: TGTGCCAGCAGCCCGACTAGCGGGAGGTTCTACAATGAGCAGTTCTTC. This gives the protein CASSPTSGRFYNEQFF.

The chain employs TRBV5-5 and TRBJ1-5; 7 bases align to TRBD1. The J segment lost 3 bases and the V segment lost 2 bases, leaving 8 bases of the junction unmatched. The germline V gene has CDR1 SGHKS and CDR2 YYEKEE (reference sequence). The CDR3 runs 16 residues. The CDR3 DNA is TGTGCCAGCAGCTTCGGTACAGGGGCGCTCAATCAGCCCCAGCATTTT. As protein: CASSFGTGALNQPQHF. The variable domain in full, with the rest retrieved from reference TRBV5-5 and TRBJ1-5, is DAGVTQSPTHLIKTRGQQVTLRCSPISGHKSVSWYQQVLGQGPQFIFQYYEKEERGRGNFPDRFSARQFPNYSSELNVNALLLGDSALYLCASSFGTGALNQPQHFGDGTRLSIL.

The rearrangement links TRBV5-1 to TRBJ2-5; 8 nucleotides match TRBD1. This CDR3 contains 16 residues. The V gene's germline CDR1 is SGHRS and CDR2 YFSETQ. V lost 4 bases to trimming and J lost 2 bases; unmatched junction nucleotides: 10. The DNA for the CDR3 is TGCGCCAGCAGCCTAGGACAGGGAGTTCGACAAGAGACCCAGTACTTC. This gives the protein CASSLGQGVRQETQYF.

This clonotype was observed a handful of times. V is TRBV7-8 and J is TRBJ1-6; no clear D. The CDR3 is made up of 14 amino acids. V gave up 5 bases and J gave up 5 bases, with 10 bases separating them. The germline CDR1 and CDR2 sequences are SGHVS and FQNEAQ. CDR3 amino acids: CASSQTNHNSPLHF. Written as DNA, the CDR3 is TGTGCCAGCAGCCAAACGAACCATAATTCACCCCTCCACTTT.

Comments on this clonotype: Its ends do not fully match the called genes, so a read error is possible. The chain carries TRBV20-1 and TRBJ2-1, with TRBD2 identical over 7 bases. CDR1 and CDR2 (germline): DFQATT, SNEGSKA (reference sequence). The CDR3 extends over 17 amino acids. In nucleotides, the CDR3 is TGCTGTGCTAGAGATCACTTGGGCCGGGGGGCCTACAATGAGCAGTTCTTC. Protein sequence: CCARDHLGRGAYNEQFF.

This clonotype was detected only a few times. This chain joins TRBV29-1 and TRBJ2-3; weak D call: TRBD2 (6 bases). Per the germline V gene, CDR1 is SQVTM and CDR2 is ANQGSEA. Trimming removed 6 bases at V and 0 bases at J, with 16 bases between. This CDR3 has 15 amino acids. CDR3 coding DNA: TGCAGCGTATCCGCCGGGGGTTGGAGCACAGATACGCAGTATTTT. Its protein product is CSVSAGGWSTDTQYF.

The chain carries TRBV7-6 and TRBJ2-1; no clear D. Germline CDR1 is SGHVS and CDR2 is FNYEAQ. The CDR3 extends over 13 amino acids. The V gene lost 2 bases and the J gene lost 9 bases, with 11 bases spanning the gap. The CDR3 protein is CASSLNRVGEQFF. CDR3 DNA: TGTGCCAGCAGCTTAAATCGTGTGGGTGAGCAGTTCTTC.

This clonotype was seen many times. CDR3 loop: CASSLFGSGGSYEQYF. CDR3 coding DNA: TGTGCCAGCAGCCTTTTTGGGAGCGGGGGCTCCTACGAGCAGTACTTC. The chain joins TRBV12-3 or TRBV12-4 to TRBJ2-7; TRBD2 agrees at 8 bases. The length of the CDR3 is 16 residues. The J segment lost 0 bases and the V segment lost 6 bases, leaving 10 bases of the junction unmatched.

This clonotype was observed many times. DNA of the CDR3: TGCAGTGCCCACAGGGGGGCTAACTATGGCTACACCTTC. The encoded protein is CSAHRGANYGYTF. This chain links TRBV20-1 with TRBJ1-2; 8 bases match TRBD1. Germline V gene data show CDR1 as DFQATT and CDR2 as SNEGSKA (reference sequence). This CDR3 has 13 residues. V was pared by 6 bases and J by 0 bases, with 3 bases of the junction left unmatched.

V is TRBV24-1 and J is TRBJ2-1; 13 nucleotides align to TRBD2. J lost 5 bases, V lost 7 bases, and 1 base had no gene match. The CDR3 totals 14 residues. Per germline, CDR1 KGHDR and CDR2 SFDVKD. CDR3 DNA: TGTGCCACCAGAGGACTAGCGGGAGACAATGAGCAGTTCTTC. As protein: CATRGLAGDNEQFF.

This sequence joins TRBV11-2 and TRBJ1-5; 8 bases line up with TRBD1. This CDR3 is built from 17 residues. The germline CDR1 and CDR2 sequences are SGHAT and FQNNGV. V was clipped by 1 base and J by 4 bases; unmatched bases: 9. The CDR3 region is CASSLVAYQGANQPQHF. The CDR3 coding sequence is TGTGCCAGCAGCTTAGTGGCGTACCAGGGGGCAAATCAGCCCCAGCATTTT.

The CDR3 DNA is TGCAGTGCTAAGGGACAGGGTGGTATGCGTTGGGATACGCAGTATTTT. Translated, it gives CSAKGQGGMRWDTQYF. The V call is TRBV20-1, the J call TRBJ2-3, with TRBD1 matching over 9 bases. With 4 bases clipped from V and 6 bases from J, the junction kept 14 bases outside the gene matches. Germline lookup yields CDR1 DFQATT and CDR2 SNEGSKA (reference sequence). The CDR3 runs 16 residues.

V usage is TRBV28 and J usage is TRBJ1-1; D gene uncertain. Trimming pared 2 bases from V and 5 bases from J, leaving 12 bases between. The CDR3 covers 14 residues. Germline V gene lookup returns CDR1 MDHEN and CDR2 SYDVKM. This chain's CDR3 is CASSLRVFGTEAFF. The CDR3 bases are TGTGCCAGCAGTTTACGGGTATTTGGGACTGAAGCTTTCTTT. Complete variable domain (other parts from reference TRBV28 and TRBJ1-1): DVKVTQSSRYLVKRTGEKVFLECVQDMDHENMFWYRQDPGLGLRLIYFSYDVKMKEKGDIPEGYSVSREKKERFSLILESASTNQTSMYLCASSLRVFGTEAFFGQGTRLTVV.

This clonotype was picked up a small number of times. V usage is TRBV12-3 or TRBV12-4 and J usage is TRBJ2-7; the match to TRBD1 covers 9 bases. V lost 6 bases to trimming and J lost 2 bases; unmatched junction nucleotides: 8. This CDR3 contains 15 residues. The CDR3 sequence is CASRLNGQGPYEQYF. Written as DNA, the CDR3 is TGTGCCAGCAGGTTGAACGGACAGGGGCCCTACGAGCAGTACTTC.

The chain combines TRBV12-3 or TRBV12-4 with TRBJ2-1; D call uncertain. Trimming removed 5 bases at V and 9 bases at J, with 17 bases between. This CDR3 region has 14 residues. In nucleotides, the CDR3 is TGTGCCAGCAGTGAAACGCCCCTAAGAAGTGAGCAGTTCTTC. This codes for CASSETPLRSEQFF.

In its sample, this clonotype was seen a few times. The DNA for the CDR3 is TGTGCCAGCAGCCCGGCGACTAGCGGGATTGACATTCAGTACTTC. Translated: CASSPATSGIDIQYF. This rearrangement joins TRBV9 to TRBJ2-4; 11 bases fit TRBD2. V lost 4 bases to trimming and J lost 8 bases; unmatched junction nucleotides: 8. CDR1 and CDR2 (germline): SGDLS, YYNGEE. The CDR3 has 15 residues.

There are many counts of this clonotype. The CDR3 sequence is CSATQGTAQETQYF. In DNA, the CDR3 is TGCAGTGCTACACAGGGGACGGCCCAAGAGACCCAGTACTTC. The J gene is TRBJ2-5, the V gene TRBV20-1; 7 bases align to TRBD1. The junction had 6 bases not matched to a gene; V was cut back by 4 bases and J by 1 base. This CDR3 comprises 14 residues. Germline V lookup: CDR1 DFQATT, CDR2 SNEGSKA (reference sequence).

This rearrangement joins TRBV7-2 to TRBJ1-2, with no clear D. V lost 0 bases, J lost 0 bases, and 11 bases lay in between. The CDR3 has 16 amino acids. Germline CDR1 SGHTA, CDR2 FQGNSA. The CDR3, as DNA: TGTGCCAGCAGCTTAGCGCAGCCGAACCCTAACTATGGCTACACCTTC. This encodes CASSLAQPNPNYGYTF.

This clonotype was found a few times. The chain has TRBV20-1 and TRBJ1-5, with D hard to call. In germline, CDR1 is DFQATT, CDR2 SNEGSKA (reference sequence). The CDR3 length is 13 residues. The V and J ends lost 1 base and 10 bases respectively, with 14 bases between them. For the CDR3, the DNA is TGCAGTGCTAGAGGTGGGATGGAGGGACCCCAGCATTTT. It codes for CSARGGMEGPQHF.

The rearrangement links TRBV12-3 or TRBV12-4 to TRBJ2-2, with a tentative D call TRBD2 (6 bases). V lost 7 bases, J lost 7 bases, and 19 bases lay in between. CDR3 length: 15 amino acids. CDR3 amino acids: CASTNRPGVGGELFF. For the CDR3, the DNA is TGTGCCAGCACCAACCGGCCGGGGGTTGGCGGGGAGCTGTTTTTT.

The genes are TRBV5-1 and TRBJ2-7; 15 bases align to TRBD2. Germline assignment: CDR1 SGHRS and CDR2 YFSETQ. Trimming removed 0 bases from V and 5 bases from J; junction bases left unmatched: 6. CDR3 size: 17 residues. The CDR3 here is CASSLGGTSGGSDEQYF. CDR3 nucleotide sequence: TGCGCCAGCAGCTTGGGTGGGACTAGCGGGGGGTCGGACGAGCAGTACTTC. Full variable domain (outside the CDR3, taken from reference TRBV5-1 and TRBJ2-7): KAGVTQTPRYLIKTRGQQVTLSCSPISGHRSVSWYQQTPGQGLQFLFEYFSETQRNKGNFPGRFSGRQFSNSRSEMNVSTLELGDSALYLCASSLGGTSGGSDEQYFGPGTRLTVT.

The chain links TRBV10-2 to TRBJ2-7; D possibly corresponds to TRBD2 (6 bases). Germline CDR1 reads WSHSY; CDR2 reads SAAADI. The ends were cut back, 10 bases at V and 2 bases at J, with 18 bases in the middle. The CDR3 has 14 residues. The CDR3 DNA follows: TGCGCCACCTTGGACCGGGGGACGACCTACGAGCAGTACTTC. This gives the protein CATLDRGTTYEQYF.

V is TRBV20-1 and J is TRBJ2-1; D possibly uses TRBD1 or TRBD2 (5 bases each). The CDR3 covers 13 residues. Germline CDR1 DFQATT, CDR2 SNEGSKA (reference sequence). V gave up 0 bases and J gave up 9 bases, with 12 bases separating them. As DNA, the CDR3 is TGCAGTGCTAGAGATCCACGGGACGGTGAGCAGTTCTTC. Translation: CSARDPRDGEQFF.